Each of the 21 T cell receptor beta chains below was sequenced from the same sample in a study of cytomegalovirus exposure and HLA in healthy donors. PCR involved 60 Vbeta and 13 Jbeta primers. Profiling relied on immunoSEQ multiplex PCR, and the TCRdb table lists in-frame clones only, not all of them. The table records some 90,000 clones, 78% of them present only once. The specimen was PBMCs. These receptors were collected from a woman in her thirties or forties in good health and CMV-seronegative.

The rearrangement links TRBV19 to TRBJ1-1; 7 bases are a match to TRBD1. J lost 1 base, V lost 6 bases, and 8 bases had no gene match. This CDR3 is built from 15 residues. CDR1 and CDR2 (germline): LNHDA, SQIVND (reference sequence). The CDR3 loop reads CASRRDRNRNTEAFF. As DNA, the CDR3 is TGTGCCAGTAGGAGGGACAGAAACCGGAACACTGAAGCTTTCTTT.

In its sample, this clone was seen a few times. The chain combines TRBV27 with TRBJ2-1, with D perhaps TRBD2 (5 bases). Germline-derived CDR1 and CDR2 are MNHEY and SMNVEV (reference sequence). The CDR3 length is 11 residues. Trimming stripped 6 bases from V and 10 bases from J, with 10 bases between. CDR3 DNA sequence: TGTGCCAGCAGAGCTAGCATCGAGCAGTTCTTC. Translating gives CASRASIEQFF.

The rearrangement uses TRBV6-6 and TRBJ2-1; a possible D gene is TRBD1 (6 bases). This CDR3 contains 15 residues. Germline V gives CDR1 MNHNY, CDR2 SVGAGI (reference sequence). V was shortened by 2 bases and J by 0 bases, with 8 bases between the two germline ends. The CDR3 sequence: CASSYKGDSYNEQFF. Here the CDR3 DNA reads TGTGCCAGCAGTTACAAGGGGGACTCCTACAATGAGCAGTTCTTC.

The count of this clone is one. The chain joins TRBV19 to TRBJ2-2, with TRBD1 identical over 7 bases. V shed 9 bases and J 5 bases; nucleotides not matched to a gene: 9. Germline V gene lookup returns CDR1 LNHDA and CDR2 SQIVND (reference sequence). CDR3 length equals 14 residues. The CDR3 bases are TGTGCCAGCCTAGGGGGCATGGGGACCGGGGAGCTGTTTTTT. Residues: CASLGGMGTGELFF. Full variable domain (outside the CDR3, taken from reference TRBV19 and TRBJ2-2): DGGITQSPKYLFRKEGQNVTLSCEQNLNHDAMYWYRQDPGQGLRLIYYSQIVNDFQKGDIAEGYSVSREKKESFPLTVTSAQKNPTAFYLCASLGGMGTGELFFGEGSRLTVL.

J is TRBJ1-2 and V is TRBV6-1; TRBD1 agrees at 7 bases. V lost 5 bases, J lost 1 base, and 4 bases stayed unmatched. CDR3 length: 14 amino acids. Per germline, CDR1 MNHNS and CDR2 SASEGT. This CDR3 reads CASSRTGNNYGYTF. DNA of the CDR3: TGTGCCAGCAGTCGGACAGGAAATAACTATGGCTACACCTTC.

The table lists this clone with a few counts. The V and J genes are TRBV10-3 and TRBJ1-5, with D unresolved. The CDR3 is 13 residues long. V was trimmed by 2 bases and J by 6 bases, leaving 8 bases between them. Germline loops: CDR1 ENHRY, CDR2 SYGVKD. The CDR3 loop reads CAISETGGQPQHF. DNA for the CDR3: TGTGCCATCAGTGAGACTGGAGGTCAGCCCCAGCATTTT.

This clone occurred a few times. The rearrangement uses TRBV11-2 and TRBJ2-7; TRBD1 matches 12 bases. This CDR3 contains 14 residues. Germline V gene lookup returns CDR1 SGHAT and CDR2 FQNNGV. Trimming removed 5 bases from V and 5 bases from J; junction bases left unmatched: 4. This CDR3 reads CASSGTGGFDEQYF. CDR3 DNA: TGTGCCAGCAGCGGGACAGGGGGCTTTGACGAGCAGTACTTC.

The chain carries TRBV19 and TRBJ1-5, with 8 nucleotides matching TRBD1. Germline CDR1 is LNHDA and CDR2 is SQIVND (reference sequence). Trimming cost V 6 bases and J 7 bases; bases outside gene matches: 8. The CDR3 runs to 14 residues. DNA for the CDR3: TGTGCCAGTAGCCAAGACAGGGGAGGGCAGCCCCAGCATTTT. Translation gives CASSQDRGGQPQHF. The full variable domain, rest sourced from reference TRBV19 and TRBJ1-5, is DGGITQSPKYLFRKEGQNVTLSCEQNLNHDAMYWYRQDPGQGLRLIYYSQIVNDFQKGDIAEGYSVSREKKESFPLTVTSAQKNPTAFYLCASSQDRGGQPQHFGDGTRLSIL.

The rearrangement uses TRBV7-3 and TRBJ2-1; TRBD1 is a possible D gene (5 bases). This CDR3 has 13 residues. Germline assignment: CDR1 SGHTA and CDR2 FQGTGA. Trimming took off 4 bases at V and 8 bases at J, with 12 bases between the two ends. The CDR3 DNA sequence: TGTGCCAGCAGCTCAGCAGGGTGGGATGAGCAGTTCTTC. This gives the protein CASSSAGWDEQFF.

The V and J genes are TRBV7-2 and TRBJ2-2, with 11 bases aligning to TRBD1. This CDR3 has 15 amino acids. With 5 bases clipped from V and 7 bases from J, the junction kept 6 bases outside the gene matches. Germline V gene data show CDR1 as SGHTA and CDR2 as FQGNSA. The CDR3 loop reads CASSPDRGHIGELFF. CDR3 nucleotides: TGTGCCAGCAGCCCGGACAGGGGGCATATCGGGGAGCTGTTTTTT.

The rearrangement joins TRBV29-1 to TRBJ2-1; 8 bases are shared with TRBD2. The V and J ends lost 4 bases and 4 bases, in that order; junction bases with no gene match: 9. Germline V gene sequence: CDR1 SQVTM, CDR2 ANQGSEA. The CDR3 runs to 15 residues. CDR3 bases: TGCAGCGTTGGTATAAACGGGAGGGATTACAATGAGCAGTTCTTC. This gives the protein CSVGINGRDYNEQFF.

The chain uses TRBV19 and TRBJ1-3, with TRBD1 matching 9 bases. The CDR3 sequence is 18 residues long. V lost 8 bases and J lost 4; bases outside the gene matches: 18. Per germline, CDR1 LNHDA and CDR2 SQIVND (reference sequence). In nucleotides, the CDR3 is TGTGCCAGTTCCTCCCGGGACAGGGCACGTATCGAAGGAAACACCATATATTTT. Translating gives CASSSRDRARIEGNTIYF.

The chain employs TRBV11-1 and TRBJ1-4, with D unclear. The CDR3 sequence is 16 residues long. Between the trimmed V and J ends, which lost 5 bases and 0 bases, there was a span of 13 bases. Per the germline V gene, CDR1 is SGHAT and CDR2 is FQDESV (reference sequence). In DNA, the CDR3 is TGTGCCAGCAGCCTCACTCCGGGAGCAACTAATGAAAAACTGTTTTTT. Its protein is CASSLTPGATNEKLFF.

J is TRBJ1-1 and V is TRBV14; D is undetermined. Germline CDR1 is SGHDN and CDR2 is FVKESK. CDR3 length: 16 residues. The ends were cut back, 0 bases at V and 6 bases at J, with 17 bases in the middle. CDR3 DNA sequence: TGTGCCAGCAGCCAAGAACTATCAGCAGTAAATCCTGAAGCTTTCTTT. Translating it yields CASSQELSAVNPEAFF. Complete variable domain (other parts from reference TRBV14 and TRBJ1-1): EAGVTQFPSHSVIEKGQTVTLRCDPISGHDNLYWYRRVMGKEIKFLLHFVKESKQDESGMPNNRFLAERTGGTYSTLKVQPAELEDSGVYFCASSQELSAVNPEAFFGQGTRLTVV.

The gene calls are TRBV14 and TRBJ1-2; no clear D gene. With 5 bases removed from V and 2 bases from J, the gap between germline ends came to 6 bases. The CDR3 runs 12 residues. CDR1 and CDR2 (germline): SGHDN, FVKESK. The CDR3 DNA is TGTGCCAGCAGCACCACAAACTATGGCTACACCTTC. Translated, it gives CASSTTNYGYTF.

The chain joins TRBV5-1 to TRBJ2-1; TRBD2 might be the D (6 bases). V was cut by 4 bases and J by 7 bases, with 12 bases left in between. Germline CDR1 reads SGHRS; CDR2 reads YFSETQ. CDR3 length: 13 amino acids. CDR3 residues: CASSHGTENEQFF. The DNA of the CDR3 is TGCGCCAGCAGCCACGGGACTGAAAATGAGCAGTTCTTC. The entire variable domain, with the rest obtained from reference TRBV5-1 and TRBJ2-1, is as follows: KAGVTQTPRYLIKTRGQQVTLSCSPISGHRSVSWYQQTPGQGLQFLFEYFSETQRNKGNFPGRFSGRQFSNSRSEMNVSTLELGDSALYLCASSHGTENEQFFGPGTRLTVL.

The rearrangement links TRBV10-3 to TRBJ1-4; D gene uncertain. The ends were cut back, 2 bases at V and 8 bases at J, with 12 bases in the middle. Germline V gene data show CDR1 as ENHRY and CDR2 as SYGVKD. The CDR3 totals 14 residues. The CDR3 spells CAISEVHAREKLFF. The CDR3 DNA sequence: TGTGCCATCAGTGAGGTACACGCCAGAGAAAAACTGTTTTTT.

The chain combines TRBV7-8 with TRBJ1-5; no firm D call. Trimming shortened V by 5 bases and J by 2 bases, and 19 bases separated the two germline ends. Germline-derived CDR1 and CDR2 are SGHVS and FQNEAQ. The CDR3 runs 17 residues. The DNA of the CDR3 is TGTGCCAGCAGCCCAAACTGGGGAGCCGGAGGCAATCAGCCCCAGCATTTT. Translated, it gives CASSPNWGAGGNQPQHF.

This sequence joins TRBV6-5 and TRBJ2-5; TRBD1 agrees at 8 bases. The ends lost 6 bases at V and 11 bases at J; junction bases unmatched: 14. The CDR3 consists of 14 residues. The germline gives CDR1 MNHEY, CDR2 SVGAGI. The CDR3, as DNA: TGTGCCAGCAGATTCAGACAGGGGACGGGGGAGCAGTACTTC. Its translation is CASRFRQGTGEQYF.

The chain recombines TRBV10-2 with TRBJ1-4; tentatively, D is TRBD1 (5 bases). The germline V gene encodes CDR1 WSHSY and CDR2 SAAADI. The V gene lost 7 bases and the J gene lost 0 bases, with 15 bases spanning the gap. The CDR3 spans 16 residues. In nucleotides, the CDR3 is TGCGCCAGCACAACCCCCGACAGTGCAACTAATGAAAAACTGTTTTTT. Residues: CASTTPDSATNEKLFF.

The rearrangement links TRBV2 to TRBJ1-1, with D hard to call. Germline lookup yields CDR1 SNHLY and CDR2 FYNNEI. Trimming took 10 bases from V and 7 from J, leaving 13 bases between them. The CDR3 consists of 11 residues. The CDR3: CATARDCEAFF. CDR3 in DNA: TGTGCCACCGCGAGGGATTGTGAAGCTTTCTTT. The entire variable domain, with the rest obtained from reference TRBV2 and TRBJ1-1, is as follows: EPEVTQTPSHQVTQMGQEVILRCVPISNHLYFYWYRQILGQKVEFLVSFYNNEISEKSEIFDDQFSVERPDGSNFTLKIRSTKLEDSAMYFCATARDCEAFFGQGTRLTVV.